The 17 T cell receptor beta chains below all came from one sample that was sequenced in a study of PD-L1 blockade in urothelial cancer. The assay was immunoSEQ multiplex PCR, and TCRdb's table has in-frame clones only and misses some. Of about 45,000 clones detected, roughly 88% appear once; the ten largest clones hold 20% to 30%. Time point specified: pretreatment peripheral blood. Source: PBMCs, taken around atezolizumab (anti-PD-L1) treatment. These receptor sequences come from a donor aged 40 or older with urothelial cancer.

This clone has only a few counts. The rearrangement uses TRBV18 and TRBJ1-5; tentative D call: TRBD1 (5 bases). V dropped 3 bases and J dropped 7 bases, with 13 bases sitting between them. The length of the CDR3 is 14 residues. The V gene's germline CDR1 is KGHSH and CDR2 LQKENI. CDR3: CASSPAGQGQPQHF. The CDR3, as DNA: TGTGCCAGCTCACCGGCAGGGCAAGGGCAGCCCCAGCATTTT.

The rearrangement joins TRBV6-4 to TRBJ2-1; TRBD1 agrees at 9 bases. This CDR3 contains 14 residues. Germline assignment: CDR1 MRHNA and CDR2 SNTAGT. V trimming: 6 bases; J trimming: 4 bases; junction bases outside the gene matches: 4. The CDR3 DNA reads as TGTGCCAGCAGCGCGACAGGGGGTTACAATGAGCAGTTCTTC. This codes for CASSATGGYNEQFF.

The CDR3 protein is CASSPREGPTDTQYF. The CDR3 nucleotides are TGCGCCAGCAGCCCCCGGGAGGGCCCCACAGATACGCAGTATTTT. The chain uses TRBV5-1 and TRBJ2-3; 8 bases line up with TRBD2. Per the germline V gene, CDR1 is SGHRS and CDR2 is YFSETQ. The CDR3 extends over 15 amino acids. With 4 bases clipped from V and 2 bases from J, the junction kept 6 bases outside the gene matches.

The chain is built from TRBV11-1 and TRBJ2-5, with D possibly being TRBD2 (6 bases). This CDR3 has 13 amino acids. V shed 1 base and J shed 5 bases, with 8 bases lying between them. Germline loops: CDR1 SGHAT, CDR2 FQDESV (reference sequence). CDR3 residues: CASSLESGETQYF. The CDR3 DNA reads as TGTGCCAGCAGCTTAGAGAGCGGGGAGACCCAGTACTTC.

J is TRBJ1-5 and V is TRBV2; weak D call: TRBD1 (5 bases). Trimming shortened V by 4 bases and J by 4 bases, and 11 bases separated the two germline ends. The CDR3 runs to 14 residues. CDR1 SNHLY and CDR2 FYNNEI come from the germline V gene. The CDR3 region is CASSGQYSNQPQHF. The CDR3 DNA reads TGTGCCAGCAGTGGACAGTACTCGAATCAGCCCCAGCATTTT.

This chain connects TRBV25-1 to TRBJ2-2; 8 bases map to TRBD1. Germline-derived CDR1 and CDR2 are MGHDK and SYGVNS. Germline trimming cut 6 bases from V and 6 bases from J; bases unmatched to any gene: 6. This CDR3 is built from 14 residues. The CDR3 loop is CASSGQGMAGELFF. DNA for the CDR3: TGTGCCAGCAGCGGACAGGGTATGGCCGGGGAGCTGTTTTTT.

This clone showed up just a few times. This chain uses TRBV11-2 with TRBJ2-1; D is perhaps TRBD2 (6 bases). From germline, CDR1 is SGHAT and CDR2 FQNNGV. The CDR3 totals 14 residues. V was cut by 1 base and J by 8 bases, with 12 bases left in between. DNA for the CDR3: TGTGCCAGCAGCTTAGTTGCGGGATCTCATGAGCAGTTCTTC. As protein: CASSLVAGSHEQFF. The full variable domain, in which reference TRBV11-2 and TRBJ2-1 provide the parts outside the CDR3, is EAGVAQSPRYKIIEKRQSVAFWCNPISGHATLYWYQQILGQGPKLLIQFQNNGVVDDSQLPKDRFSAERLKGVDSTLKIQPAKLEDSAVYLCASSLVAGSHEQFFGPGTRLTVL.

This chain links TRBV7-8 with TRBJ2-7, with 9 nucleotides matching TRBD2. This CDR3 has 19 amino acids. Germline lookup yields CDR1 SGHVS and CDR2 FQNEAQ. V was clipped by 2 bases and J by 6 bases; unmatched bases: 20. CDR3 nucleotides: TGTGCCAGCAGCTTACGCCCCGGACAAGGGGTAGCGGGAGTTAGCGAGCAGTACTTC. Its translation is CASSLRPGQGVAGVSEQYF.

Here the CDR3 reads CASSFRGAGNYGYTF. CDR3 bases: TGTGCCAGCAGTTTCCGGGGGGCTGGCAACTATGGCTACACCTTC. The gene calls are TRBV28 and TRBJ1-2, with D maybe TRBD1 (6 bases). The CDR3 runs 15 residues. With 3 bases removed from V and 2 bases from J, the gap between germline ends came to 13 bases. Germline loops: CDR1 MDHEN, CDR2 SYDVKM.

The V and J genes are TRBV10-3 and TRBJ2-2, with TRBD1 matching over 7 bases. The junction had 2 bases not matched to a gene; V was cut back by 2 bases and J by 5 bases. This CDR3 is 14 amino acids long. The V gene's germline CDR1 is ENHRY and CDR2 SYGVKD. The CDR3, as DNA: TGTGCCATCAGTGAGCGACAGGGAACCGGGGAGCTGTTTTTT. Protein product: CAISERQGTGELFF.

This clone was recorded once. The chain combines TRBV7-3 with TRBJ1-1; 7 positions agree with TRBD1. J lost 4 bases, V lost 1 base, and 12 bases had no gene match. Germline V gene lookup returns CDR1 SGHTA and CDR2 FQGTGA. The CDR3 sequence is 17 residues long. The CDR3 nucleotides read TGTGCCAGCAGCTTAAACCCCCTCCAGGGGGTGGGCACTGAAGCTTTCTTT. This codes for CASSLNPLQGVGTEAFF.

This clone was seen once. The chain combines TRBV18 with TRBJ1-5; weak D call: TRBD1 (5 bases). The germline gives CDR1 KGHSH, CDR2 LQKENI. The length of the CDR3 is 13 residues. Trimming pared 2 bases from V and 5 bases from J, leaving 7 bases between. CDR3: CASSPDRDQPQHF. DNA for the CDR3: TGTGCCAGCTCACCAGACAGAGATCAGCCCCAGCATTTT.

The chain has TRBV30 and TRBJ2-2, with D possibly being TRBD1 (5 bases). The CDR3 is 15 amino acids. V was shortened by 4 bases and J by 0 bases, with 12 bases between the two germline ends. Germline CDR1 reads GTSNPN; CDR2 reads SVGIG (reference sequence). CDR3 protein: CAWKGQPSNTGELFF. In DNA, the CDR3 is TGTGCCTGGAAGGGGCAGCCATCGAACACCGGGGAGCTGTTTTTT.

This clone was detected only a few times. The chain combines TRBV30 with TRBJ2-5, with D uncertain. Trimming cost V 3 bases and J 0 bases, with 5 bases left between them. Germline V gene lookup returns CDR1 GTSNPN and CDR2 SVGIG (reference sequence). The CDR3 covers 12 residues. CDR3 amino acids: CAWRAYQETQYF. DNA of the CDR3: TGTGCCTGGAGAGCGTACCAAGAGACCCAGTACTTC.

The chain joins TRBV9 to TRBJ2-3, with D perhaps TRBD2 (5 bases). CDR3 length: 14 residues. The germline CDR1 and CDR2 sequences are SGDLS and YYNGEE. V was clipped by 3 bases and J by 2 bases, with 10 bases between them. Written as DNA, the CDR3 is TGTGCCAGCAGCGCCCGGAGGAACACAGATACGCAGTATTTT. Protein: CASSARRNTDTQYF.

This clone turned up a few times. The chain uses TRBV30 and TRBJ1-1; weak D call: TRBD1 (5 bases). Germline values: CDR1 GTSNPN, CDR2 SVGIG (reference sequence). The CDR3 has 12 amino acids. Trimming removed 2 bases from V and 4 bases from J, with 8 bases in between. This CDR3 is CAWSRGGTEAFF. CDR3 sequence (DNA): TGTGCCTGGAGTAGGGGTGGCACTGAAGCTTTCTTT. The full variable domain, its missing parts supplied by reference TRBV30 and TRBJ1-1, is SQTIHQWPATLVQPVGSPLSLECTVEGTSNPNLYWYRQAAGRGLQLLFYSVGIGQISSEVPQNLSASRPQDRQFILSSKKLLLSDSGFYLCAWSRGGTEAFFGQGTRLTVV.

The chain recombines TRBV6-5 with TRBJ2-5, with D maybe TRBD2 (5 bases). This CDR3 region has 14 residues. Trimming took 7 bases from V and 2 from J, leaving 14 bases between them. Germline values: CDR1 MNHEY, CDR2 SVGAGI. The CDR3 DNA reads as TGTGCCAGCACCTCAGCGGAGACACAAGAGACCCAGTACTTC. Translated: CASTSAETQETQYF.